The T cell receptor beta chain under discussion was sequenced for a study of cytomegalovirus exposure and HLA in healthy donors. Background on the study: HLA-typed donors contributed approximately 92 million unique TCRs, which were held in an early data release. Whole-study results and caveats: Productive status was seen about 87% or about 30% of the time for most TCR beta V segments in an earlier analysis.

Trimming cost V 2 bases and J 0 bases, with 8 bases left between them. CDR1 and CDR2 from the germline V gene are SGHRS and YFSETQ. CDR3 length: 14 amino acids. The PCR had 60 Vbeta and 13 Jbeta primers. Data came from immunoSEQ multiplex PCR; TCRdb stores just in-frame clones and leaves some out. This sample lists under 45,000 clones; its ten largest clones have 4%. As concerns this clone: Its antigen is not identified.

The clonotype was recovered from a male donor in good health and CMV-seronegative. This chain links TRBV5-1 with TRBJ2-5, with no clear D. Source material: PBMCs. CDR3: CASSFIDYQETQYF. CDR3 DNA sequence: TGCGCCAGCAGCTTTATAGACTACCAAGAGACCCAGTACTTC.